This T cell receptor (beta chain) comes out of a study of cytomegalovirus exposure and HLA in healthy donors. Turning to the study itself: Among the roughly 380 donors who were genotyped, around 77% fell in the genetic ancestry cluster that is associated with self-reported Caucasian donors. Findings and limits, study-wide: In a later analysis, HLA-associated TCR beta chains were more clonally expanded than equally common others. Roughly uniform sequencing depth across donors was assumed, possibly incorrectly. Rarity marked most TCR sequences, yet some public TCRs occurred in many donors.

To note about this clone: Its antigen is still unknown.

CDR1 and CDR2 from the germline V gene are MNHEY and SVGAGI. V lost 4 bases, J lost 3 bases, and 13 bases lay in between. The CDR3 covers 15 residues. The PCR ran on 60 Vbeta and 13 Jbeta primers. Sequencing was performed with immunoSEQ multiplex PCR; in TCRdb, only in-frame clones are kept and a portion is missing. The data show over 80,000 clones, approximately 71% seen once. Sequences were obtained from PBMCs. V and J are TRBV6-5 and TRBJ2-1; D is undetermined. The clonotype comes from a young woman in good health and CMV-seropositive. As DNA, the CDR3 is TGTGCCAGCAGTTGCACGGTAGATAACTACAATGAGCAGTTCTTC. Translation gives CASSCTVDNYNEQFF.